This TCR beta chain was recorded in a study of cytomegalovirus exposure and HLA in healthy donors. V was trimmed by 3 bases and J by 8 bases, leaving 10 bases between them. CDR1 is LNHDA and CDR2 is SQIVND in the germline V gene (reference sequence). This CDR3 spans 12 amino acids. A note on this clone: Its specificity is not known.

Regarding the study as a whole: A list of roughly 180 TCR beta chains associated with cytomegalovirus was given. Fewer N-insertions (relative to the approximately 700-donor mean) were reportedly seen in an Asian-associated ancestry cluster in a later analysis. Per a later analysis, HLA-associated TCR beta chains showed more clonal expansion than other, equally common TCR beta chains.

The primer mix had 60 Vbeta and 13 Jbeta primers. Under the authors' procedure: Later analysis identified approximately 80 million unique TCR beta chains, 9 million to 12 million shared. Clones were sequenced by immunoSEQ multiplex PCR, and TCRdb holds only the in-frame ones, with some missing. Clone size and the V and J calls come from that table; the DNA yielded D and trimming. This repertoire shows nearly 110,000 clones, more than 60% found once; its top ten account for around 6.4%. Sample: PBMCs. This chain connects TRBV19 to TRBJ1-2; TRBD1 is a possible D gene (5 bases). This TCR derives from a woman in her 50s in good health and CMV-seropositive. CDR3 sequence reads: CASSIVPGGYTF. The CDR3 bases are TGTGCCAGTAGTATCGTGCCAGGGGGCTACACCTTC. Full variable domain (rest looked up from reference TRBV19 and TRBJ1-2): DGGITQSPKYLFRKEGQNVTLSCEQNLNHDAMYWYRQDPGQGLRLIYYSQIVNDFQKGDIAEGYSVSREKKESFPLTVTSAQKNPTAFYLCASSIVPGGYTFGSGTRLTVV.